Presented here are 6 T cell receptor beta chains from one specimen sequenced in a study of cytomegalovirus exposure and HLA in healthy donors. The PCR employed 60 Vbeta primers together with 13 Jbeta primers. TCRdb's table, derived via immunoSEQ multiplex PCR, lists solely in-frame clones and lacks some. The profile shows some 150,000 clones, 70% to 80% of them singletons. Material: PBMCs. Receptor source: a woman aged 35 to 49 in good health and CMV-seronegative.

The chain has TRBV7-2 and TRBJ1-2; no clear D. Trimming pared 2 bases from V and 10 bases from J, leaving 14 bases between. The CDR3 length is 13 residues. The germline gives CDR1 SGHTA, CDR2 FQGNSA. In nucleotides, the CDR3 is TGTGCCAGCAGCTTACGGTACTCCGGGGACTACACCTTC. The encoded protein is CASSLRYSGDYTF.

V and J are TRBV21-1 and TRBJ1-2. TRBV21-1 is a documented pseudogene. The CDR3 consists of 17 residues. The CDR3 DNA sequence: TGTGCCAGCCCACACGTATGGGGCGGGGTTACTAACTATGGCTACACCTTC. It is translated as CASPHVWGGVTNYGYTF.

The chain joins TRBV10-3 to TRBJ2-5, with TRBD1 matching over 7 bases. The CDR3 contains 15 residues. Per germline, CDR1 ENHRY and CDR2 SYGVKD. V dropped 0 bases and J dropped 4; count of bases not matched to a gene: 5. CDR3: CAISESTGSGETQYF. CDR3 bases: TGTGCCATCAGTGAGTCGACAGGGTCGGGAGAGACCCAGTACTTC.

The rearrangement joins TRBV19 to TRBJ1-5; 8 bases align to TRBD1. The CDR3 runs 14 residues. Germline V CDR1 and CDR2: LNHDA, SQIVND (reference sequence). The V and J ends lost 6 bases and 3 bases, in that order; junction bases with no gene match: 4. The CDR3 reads CASSPGQANQPQHF. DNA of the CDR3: TGTGCCAGTAGCCCGGGACAGGCCAATCAGCCCCAGCATTTT.

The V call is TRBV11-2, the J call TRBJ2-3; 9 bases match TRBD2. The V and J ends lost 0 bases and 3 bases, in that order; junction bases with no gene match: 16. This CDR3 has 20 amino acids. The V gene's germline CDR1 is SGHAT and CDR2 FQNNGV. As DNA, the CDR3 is TGTGCCAGCAGCTTAGAGGGGCGAGCGGGGGGATGGCGGTCGACAGATACGCAGTATTTT. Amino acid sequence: CASSLEGRAGGWRSTDTQYF.

Here the CDR3 reads CASSLGGGSYGYTF. Written as DNA, the CDR3 is TGTGCCAGCAGCTTAGGGGGAGGGAGCTATGGCTACACCTTC. The chain employs TRBV7-2 and TRBJ1-2; D is uncertain. Germline lookup yields CDR1 SGHTA and CDR2 FQGNSA. The CDR3 runs 14 residues. Trimming shortened V by 1 base and J by 4 bases, and 10 bases separated the two germline ends.